Included here is one TCR beta chain sequence, with context. Its specificity is unknown. Germline V gene data show CDR1 as MDHEN and CDR2 as SYDVKM. The V end was cut by 5 bases, the J end by 9 bases, with 12 bases between. The CDR3 length is 12 residues. This sample was included in a study of shared clonotypes between healthy human individuals. Study-level results: Represented diversity (both genetic and exposure-history) was limited by the small number of donors.

Terminally differentiated effector memory CD45RA+ cells were excluded by CCR7 positive selection of CD45RO-negative cells. Some clones are missing from TCRdb's copy, which holds only in-frame ones; the method was immunoSEQ multiplex PCR. The repertoire holds about 550,000 clones, about 95% seen once, with around 0.11% in the top ten. This chain connects TRBV28 to TRBJ2-3, with no clear D. The specimen sequenced was naive CD8+ T cells sorted from blood. The source of this sequence is a woman in her twenties or thirties in good health. CDR3 protein: CASSLGPPTQYF. DNA of the CDR3: TGTGCCAGCAGTCTTGGGCCCCCCACGCAGTATTTT.